Presented here are 5 T cell receptor beta chains from one specimen sequenced in a study of blood T cell repertoires in COVID-19. TCRdb's copy holds only in-frame clones and misses some; the assay was immunoSEQ multiplex PCR. The table includes about 98,000 clones, under 85% detected once. Source material: peripheral blood. The receptor set was obtained from a man in his 70s with acute or convalescent COVID-19.

This chain uses TRBV2 with TRBJ2-7; 8 nucleotides line up with TRBD2. V dropped 8 bases and J dropped 7; count of bases not matched to a gene: 10. The CDR3 length is 13 residues. Germline assignment: CDR1 SNHLY and CDR2 FYNNEI. The CDR3 nucleotides are TGTGCCAGCTCCCGGGAGGGGTTAGGGGAGCAGTACTTC. Protein: CASSREGLGEQYF.

The V gene is TRBV7-9, the J gene TRBJ2-5, with TRBD2 identical over 13 bases. J lost 5 bases, V lost 3 bases, and 6 bases had no gene match. This CDR3 is built from 16 residues. Germline V gene sequence: CDR1 SEHNR, CDR2 FQNEAQ (reference sequence). The CDR3 DNA reads TGTGCCAGCAGCTTCGGACTAGCGGGAGTATCGGAGACCCAGTACTTC. Translated, it gives CASSFGLAGVSETQYF.

The chain couples TRBV18 to TRBJ2-3; TRBD1 might be the D (6 bases). The CDR3 sequence is 16 residues long. CDR1 is KGHSH, CDR2 LQKENI, per germline. Trimming removed 3 bases from V and 3 bases from J, with 16 bases in between. Here the CDR3 reads CASSPPRGQITDTQYF. CDR3 sequence (DNA): TGTGCCAGCTCACCTCCTAGAGGACAGATAACAGATACGCAGTATTTT.

This sequence joins TRBV18 and TRBJ2-5; 8 bases agree with TRBD1. The CDR3 is 16 residues long. V was clipped by 3 bases and J by 2 bases; unmatched bases: 8. Germline CDR1 and CDR2: KGHSH and LQKENI. CDR3 region: CASSPGTGSFQETQYF. The CDR3 DNA follows: TGTGCCAGCTCACCGGGGACAGGATCTTTTCAAGAGACCCAGTACTTC.

The CDR3 DNA sequence: TGTGCCAGCAGTTACTCGGCGGGGGGCTACACCTTC. Protein product: CASSYSAGGYTF. The chain has TRBV6-6 and TRBJ1-2; D unresolved. Germline V gene data show CDR1 as MNHNY and CDR2 as SVGAGI (reference sequence). Trimming removed 0 bases from V and 8 bases from J, with 7 bases in between. The CDR3 runs 12 residues.